This T cell receptor (beta chain) appears in the sequencing data of a study of blood T cell repertoires in COVID-19. About the research overall: The study drew acute and convalescent COVID-19 samples from the United States, Italy and Spain.

Authors' processing steps: Reference gene primer amplification yielded estimated nucleated cell counts. Data came from immunoSEQ multiplex PCR; TCRdb stores just in-frame clones and leaves some out. V and J calls plus clone size are reproduced from that table; the DNA served to infer D and trimming. The repertoire consists of 100,000 to 150,000 clones, with almost 80% occurring once and the leading ten covering about 25%. The CDR3 is made up of 15 amino acids. The germline CDR1 and CDR2 sequences are MGHDK and SYGVNS. The V gene lost 3 bases and the J gene lost 3 bases, with 12 bases spanning the gap.

The chain links TRBV25-1 to TRBJ2-1; a possible D gene is TRBD1 (6 bases). Specimen: peripheral blood. The sequence was collected from a human donor in a cohort sampled during active COVID-19. The CDR3 DNA follows: TGTGCCAGCAGTGATTGGGACAACTACTACAATGAGCAGTTCTTC. As protein: CASSDWDNYYNEQFF.